Listed below are T cell receptor beta chains from one sample, sequenced in a study of CD8 T cells in Susac syndrome. TCRdb reprocessed the immunoSEQ multiplex PCR reads with MiXCR, giving one entry per CDR3 protein. The sample lists around 140,000 distinct CDR3 sequences; approximately 94% were seen once. The sequenced sample consisted of CD4+ T cells from PBMCs. Receptors were obtained from a human donor in good health. The CDR3 runs from the conserved cysteine through the conserved F or W. D genes are given only for firm matches. Rows may omit the clone size; those that give it use once, few, many or a size class.

>TRBV13|-|TRBD1|TRBJ1-1
CASSSYRGNTEAFF
TGTGCCAGCAGCTCGTACAGGGGGAACACTGAAGCTTTCTTT
>TRBV24-1|once|TRBD1|TRBJ1-2
CATSDPTGAYGYTF
TGTGCCACCAGTGACCCAACAGGGGCCTATGGCTACACCTTC
>TRBV6-1|-|TRBD2|TRBJ2-2
CASSGTSGRDLGELFF
TGTGCCAGCAGTGGGACTAGCGGGAGGGACTTAGGGGAGCTGTTTTTT
>TRBV27|-|TRBD2|TRBJ2-3
CASSFSGRGDTQYF
TGTGCCAGCAGTTTTAGCGGGAGGGGTGATACGCAGTATTTT
>TRBV5-4|-|-|TRBJ1-2
CASSLPNRRTNYGYTF
TGTGCCAGCAGCTTGCCCAACAGGAGAACTAACTATGGCTACACCTTC
>TRBV20-1|-|-|TRBJ2-3
CSAPKGVLSRTDTQYF
TGCAGTGCGCCCAAGGGGGTTCTATCGCGAACAGATACGCAGTATTTT
>TRBV5-1|-|TRBD1|TRBJ2-7
CASSLRQGRIVEQYF
TGCGCCAGCAGCTTAAGACAGGGAAGGATCGTCGAGCAGTACTTC
>TRBV7-8|-|-|TRBJ2-1
CASSLAPDRSIEQFF
TGTGCCAGCAGCTTAGCCCCTGATAGGAGTATTGAGCAGTTCTTC
>TRBV20-1|-|TRBD1|TRBJ1-2
CSARGGGTAYGYTF
TGCAGTGCTAGAGGGGGGGGGACAGCCTATGGCTACACCTTC
>TRBV7-2|-|-|TRBJ1-1
CASSLEGNGEAFF
TGTGCCAGCAGCTTAGAGGGGAACGGGGAAGCTTTCTTT
>TRBV6-5|-|-|TRBJ2-1
CASSYVGEQFF
TGTGCCAGCAGTTACGTCGGTGAGCAGTTCTTC
>TRBV29-1|-|-|TRBJ1-2
CSVDGDGYTF
TGCAGCGTTGATGGGGATGGCTACACCTTC
>TRBV20-1|-|-|TRBJ1-1
CSARDRWNTEAFF
TGCAGTGCTAGAGATAGGTGGAACACTGAAGCTTTCTTT
>TRBV6-6|-|-|TRBJ2-1
CASSQLSSSYNEQFF
TGTGCCAGCAGTCAACTCTCGAGCTCCTACAATGAGCAGTTCTTC
>TRBV2|-|-|TRBJ1-1
CASSAGRRNTEAFF
TGTGCCAGCAGTGCGGGACGGAGGAACACTGAAGCCTTCTTT
>TRBV29-1|-|TRBD1|TRBJ1-1
CSVDRRQGRTEAFF
TGCAGCGTTGACCGAAGACAGGGTCGGACTGAAGCTTTCTTT
>TRBV7-9|-|TRBD2|TRBJ2-1
CATSGDFIHEQFF
TGTGCCACTAGCGGGGATTTCATTCATGAGCAGTTCTTC
>TRBV11-2|once|-|TRBJ2-1
CASSVGGRAGNEQFF
TGTGCCAGCAGCGTAGGGGGGAGGGCCGGCAATGAGCAGTTCTTC
>TRBV5-1|-|-|TRBJ2-7
CASSLGLVVYEQYF
TGCGCCAGCAGCTTGGGACTAGTAGTCTACGAGCAGTACTTC
>TRBV5-4|-|-|TRBJ2-5
CASSSGGRQETQYF
TGTGCCAGCAGCTCCGGGGGTCGGCAAGAGACCCAGTACTTC
>TRBV7-9|-|TRBD2|TRBJ2-5
CASSLAASGRAQETQYF
TGTGCCAGCAGCTTAGCTGCTAGCGGGAGGGCACAAGAGACCCAGTACTTC
>TRBV19|few|-|TRBJ1-5
CASSRARNQPQHF
TGTGCCAGTAGCAGGGCCAGGAATCAGCCCCAGCATTTT
>TRBV6-1|-|-|TRBJ1-5
CASSHSGGDQPQHF
TGTGCCAGCAGTCATTCGGGGGGTGATCAGCCCCAGCATTTT
>TRBV7-2|few|-|TRBJ1-5
CASSIYRTAPQHF
TGTGCCAGCAGCATATACCGGACTGCGCCCCAGCATTTT
>TRBV3-1|-|-|TRBJ2-4
CASSQAFLQSKGFQYF
TGTGCCAGCAGCCAAGCATTTTTACAGTCCAAAGGATTTCAGTACTTC
>TRBV19|-|-|TRBJ2-7
CASSRLDLSYEQYF
TGTGCCAGTAGTAGGTTGGATTTGTCCTACGAGCAGTACTTC
>TRBV7-2|-|-|TRBJ2-5
CASSPHVSRAQYF
TGTGCCAGCAGCCCTCATGTTAGCAGGGCCCAGTACTTC
>TRBV20-1|-|-|TRBJ1-5
CSASGGQPQHF
TGCAGTGCTAGCGGAGGCCAGCCCCAGCATTTT
>TRBV7-3|-|TRBD2|TRBJ2-5
CASSRTSGRQETQYF
TGTGCCAGCAGCCGTACTAGCGGGCGGCAAGAGACCCAGTACTTC
>TRBV29-1|-|-|TRBJ1-1
CSVSPTGFYTEAFF
TGCAGCGTGAGCCCGACAGGATTTTACACTGAAGCTTTCTTT
>TRBV19|-|TRBD1|TRBJ1-5
CATNQGGGQPQHF
TGTGCCACTAACCAGGGGGGCGGTCAGCCCCAGCATTTT
>TRBV5-1|-|-|TRBJ1-4
CASSWGSSGSREKLFF
TGCGCCAGCAGCTGGGGGTCGAGTGGGTCCCGTGAAAAACTGTTTTTT
>TRBV6-1|few|TRBD2|TRBJ2-7
CASSVIAGAYEQYF
TGTGCCAGCAGTGTTATAGCGGGAGCCTACGAGCAGTACTTC
>TRBV12-3/TRBV12-4|-|-|TRBJ2-1
CASSFFRNEQFF
TGTGCCAGCAGTTTTTTTAGGAATGAGCAGTTCTTC
>TRBV29-1|-|TRBD2|TRBJ2-1
CSVDGTSASSNEQFF
TGCAGCGTTGACGGGACTAGCGCGTCTAGCAATGAGCAGTTCTTC
>TRBV27|-|-|TRBJ2-3
CASSHNRGISGHTDTQYF
TGTGCCAGCAGCCACAACAGGGGAATTAGCGGGCATACAGATACGCAGTATTTT
>TRBV14|-|-|TRBJ1-2
CASSQEVQAYGYTF
TGTGCCAGCAGCCAAGAGGTACAGGCCTATGGCTACACCTTC
>TRBV3-1|-|TRBD1|TRBJ2-2
CASSQEGQVVSGELFF
TGTGCCAGCAGCCAAGAAGGACAGGTCGTTTCCGGGGAGCTGTTTTTT
>TRBV7-2|-|-|TRBJ2-6
CASSYTATGANVLTF
TGTGCCAGCAGCTATACGGCCACCGGGGCCAACGTCCTGACTTTC
>TRBV5-4|-|TRBD2|TRBJ2-1
CASSLPAGVYNEQFF
TGTGCCAGCAGCTTGCCAGCGGGAGTTTACAATGAGCAGTTCTTC
>TRBV5-4|-|TRBD1|TRBJ2-6
CASSRGQGAVGANVLTF
TGTGCCAGCAGTCGGGGACAGGGGGCGGTTGGGGCCAACGTCCTGACTTTC
>TRBV20-1|-|-|TRBJ2-6
CSASNSGANVLTF
TGCAGTGCTAGCAATTCTGGGGCCAACGTCCTGACTTTC
>TRBV20-1|-|TRBD2|TRBJ2-2
CSALASGRARGELFF
TGCAGTGCCCTTGCAAGCGGGAGGGCCCGGGGGGAGCTGTTTTTT
>TRBV20-1|-|TRBD1|TRBJ2-5
CSASHGGTGFLQETLYF
TGCAGTGCTAGCCACGGAGGGACAGGTTTCCTTCAAGAGACCCTGTACTTC
>TRBV20-1|-|-|TRBJ1-5
CSARWGRNQPQHF
TGCAGTGCTAGGTGGGGGCGCAATCAGCCCCAGCATTTT
>TRBV2|-|-|TRBJ1-1
CASSPSLLNTEAFF
TGTGCCAGCAGTCCTTCCCTTTTGAACACTGAAGCTTTCTTT
>TRBV7-8|-|-|TRBJ2-2
CASRTPWAGELFF
TGTGCCAGCAGGACCCCATGGGCCGGGGAGCTGTTTTTT
>TRBV7-9|-|-|TRBJ2-2
CATSTNTGELFF
TGTGCCACCTCCACAAACACCGGGGAGCTGTTTTTT
>TRBV29-1|-|-|TRBJ1-2
CSAPGVGANYGYTF
TGCAGCGCACCCGGAGTGGGAGCTAACTATGGCTACACCTTC
>TRBV12-3/TRBV12-4|-|-|TRBJ2-1
CASSPVETGNNEQFF
TGTGCCAGCAGCCCGGTTGAGACAGGAAACAATGAGCAGTTCTTC
>TRBV18|-|-|TRBJ2-1
CASSPQQPYNEQFF
TGTGCCAGCTCACCACAACAGCCTTACAATGAGCAGTTCTTC
>TRBV12-3/TRBV12-4|-|TRBD1|TRBJ1-5
CASSEDRARQPQHF
TGTGCCAGCAGTGAAGACAGGGCAAGGCAGCCCCAGCATTTT
>TRBV20-1|-|-|TRBJ1-4
CSARRGAGTNEKLFF
TGCAGTGCTAGGAGGGGGGCAGGAACTAATGAAAAACTGTTTTTT
>TRBV5-1|-|TRBD1|TRBJ1-2
CASSLTGAGTDYGYTF
TGCGCCAGCAGCCTTACGGGGGCTGGGACAGACTATGGCTACACCTTC
>TRBV20-1|-|TRBD1|TRBJ2-3
CSVGGQVGTDTQYF
TGCAGTGTGGGGGGACAGGTCGGCACAGATACGCAGTATTTT